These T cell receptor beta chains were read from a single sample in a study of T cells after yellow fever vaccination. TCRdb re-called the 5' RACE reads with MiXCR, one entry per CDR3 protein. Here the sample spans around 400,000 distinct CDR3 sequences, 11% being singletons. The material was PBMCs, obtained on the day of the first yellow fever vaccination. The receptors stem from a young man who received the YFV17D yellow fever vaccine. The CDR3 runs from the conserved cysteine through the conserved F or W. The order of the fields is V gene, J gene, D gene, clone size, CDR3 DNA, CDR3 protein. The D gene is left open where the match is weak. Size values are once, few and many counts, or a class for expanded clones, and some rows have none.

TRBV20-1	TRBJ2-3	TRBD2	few	TGCAGTGCCATGCGAAGACTAGCGTTTACTTCAGATACGCAGTATTTT	CSAMRRLAFTSDTQYF
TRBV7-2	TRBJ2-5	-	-	TGTGCCAGCAGCCCCTCGAGGAAGGCAGAGACCCAGTACTTC	CASSPSRKAETQYF
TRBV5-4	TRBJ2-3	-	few	TGTGCCAGCAGCTTGGTCGACACAGATACGCAGTATTTT	CASSLVDTDTQYF
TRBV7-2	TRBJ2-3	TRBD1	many	TGTGCCAGCAGCTTAGGGACAGGCTATAGCACAGATACGCAGTATTTT	CASSLGTGYSTDTQYF
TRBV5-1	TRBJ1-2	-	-	TGCGCCAGCAGCTTGGTAGCGGGAAATGTTGACTACACCTTC	CASSLVAGNVDYTF
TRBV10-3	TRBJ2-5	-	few	TGTGCCATCAGTGAGTCCCTGGCCCCAGCAGAGACCCAGTACTTC	CAISESLAPAETQYF
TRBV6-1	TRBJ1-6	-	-	TGTGCCAGCAGGACGACCAGGAGCTCCTATAATTCACCCCTCCACTTT	CASRTTRSSYNSPLHF
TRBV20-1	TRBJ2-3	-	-	TGCAGTGCTAGAGGGGCGGCGGCTGGCACAGATACGCAGTATTTT	CSARGAAAGTDTQYF
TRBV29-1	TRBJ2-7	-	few	TGCAGCGTTGTGGGGAACAGTGCCGAGCAGTACTTC	CSVVGNSAEQYF
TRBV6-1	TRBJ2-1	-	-	TGTGCCAGCAGTGAGGGGGGATGGGATGAGCAGTTCTTC	CASSEGGWDEQFF
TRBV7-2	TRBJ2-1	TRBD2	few	TGTGCCAGCAGCCCCGTATCCTTCGGGGGGGCCTACAATGAGCAGTTCTTC	CASSPVSFGGAYNEQFF
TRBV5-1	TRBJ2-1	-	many	TGCGCCAGCAGCTTGGAGTACTACAATGAGCAGTTCTTC	CASSLEYYNEQFF
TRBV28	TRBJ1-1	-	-	TGTGCCAGCAGCACCTTCAGGAACACTGAAGCTTTCTTT	CASSTFRNTEAFF
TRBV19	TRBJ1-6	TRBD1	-	TGTGCCGGGGGGACAGTGAATTCACCCCTCCACTTT	CAGGTVNSPLHF
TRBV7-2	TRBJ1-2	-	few	TGTGCCAGCAGCTCGACCCCCCCAGGGGCTTATGGCTACACCTTC	CASSSTPPGAYGYTF
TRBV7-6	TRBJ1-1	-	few	TGTGCCTGGGACGGCAGGGGGAACACTGAAGCTTTCTTT	CAWDGRGNTEAFF
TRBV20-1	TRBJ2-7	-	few	TGCAGTGCCCCTGGACCTGGGATCGAGCAGTACTTC	CSAPGPGIEQYF
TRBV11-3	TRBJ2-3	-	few	TGTGCCAGCAGCTTAGGGGCTTCTCTAGATACGCAGTATTTT	CASSLGASLDTQYF
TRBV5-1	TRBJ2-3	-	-	TGCGACAGCAGCAAAGGCTCCGGGGATACGCAGTATTTT	CDSSKGSGDTQYF
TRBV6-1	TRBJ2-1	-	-	TGTGCCAGCAGTGGCATGAAGTTCTTC	CASSGMKFF
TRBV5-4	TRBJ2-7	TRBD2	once	TGTGCCAGCTCCGGGAGGCCTCCCTCCTACGAGCAGTACTTC	CASSGRPPSYEQYF
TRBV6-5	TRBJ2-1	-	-	TGTGCCAGCAGTTACCCGACAGAGAACAATGAGCAGTTCTTC	CASSYPTENNEQFF
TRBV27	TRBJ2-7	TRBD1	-	TGTGCCAGCAGTTTTGACAGACAGGGCTGGGACGAGCAGTACTTC	CASSFDRQGWDEQYF
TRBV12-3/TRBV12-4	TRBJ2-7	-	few	TGTGCCAGCAGTCCAACAGGGTTCCCCGAGCAGTACTTC	CASSPTGFPEQYF
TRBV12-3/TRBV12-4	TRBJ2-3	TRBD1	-	TGTGCCAGCAGTACGGACAGGGCTACGCAGTATTTT	CASSTDRATQYF
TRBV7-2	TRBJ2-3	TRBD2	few	TGTGCCAGCATCATAGCGGGGGGGCGATTAGATACGCAGTATTTT	CASIIAGGRLDTQYF
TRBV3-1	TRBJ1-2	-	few	TGTGCCAGCAGCCAAGATGGCATTACCGTACGATTCCTAGAGGACGATAACTATGGCTACACCTTC	CASSQDGITVRFLEDDNYGYTF
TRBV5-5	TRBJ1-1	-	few	TGTGCCAGTAACTCATGGGTTGACACTGAAGCTTTCTTT	CASNSWVDTEAFF